This TCR beta chain was sequenced in a study of CXCR3-negative and CXCR3-positive naive CD8 T cells. The authors prepared UMI-labeled TRB cDNA libraries by 5' RACE. One entry per CDR3 protein, without DNA, is what TCRdb gives after re-calling the 5' RACE reads. Here the sample table reports 95,000 to 100,000 distinct CDR3 sequences. A note on this clonotype: The antigen remains unidentified.

Whole-study results and caveats: Diversity was high in both naive subsets and much lower in memory cells. CXCR3-negative naive cells had less hydrophobic TRB CDR3s than did CXCR3-positive naive cells. Surface CD5 looked about the same in the naive subsets, so the authors worked out TCR strength from TRB CDR3 properties.

This CDR3 comprises 14 residues. The germline V gene has CDR1 DFQATT and CDR2 SNEGSKA (reference sequence). The sample consisted of naive CXCR3+ CD8+ T cells from blood. Subset indicated: CD45RO-CCR7+CD27+CD95- naive CD8+ T cells expressing CXCR3 (TNR3+). The sequence derives from a human donor in good health. Some clones in this sample may be carry-over from other donors' samples. The chain recombines TRBV20-1 with TRBJ2-7. The CDR3 spells CSARDLGSSYEQYF.